Described below is a single TCR beta chain sequence and its context. Clones were sequenced by immunoSEQ multiplex PCR, and TCRdb holds only the in-frame ones, with some missing. The table records 99,000 or so clones, approximately 82% of them present only once. This entry is derived from a study of control samples from healthy donors and cancer patients. The sequenced material came from blood. The source is a man in his sixties in good health.

The CDR3: CASSYSEGSGPQHF. The CDR3 DNA follows: TGTGCCAGCAGTTACTCGGAAGGGAGTGGGCCCCAGCATTTT. The genes are TRBV6-5 and TRBJ1-5, with D unresolved. Germline loops: CDR1 MNHEY, CDR2 SVGAGI. The CDR3 has 14 residues. V shed 0 bases and J shed 9 bases, with 12 bases lying between them.